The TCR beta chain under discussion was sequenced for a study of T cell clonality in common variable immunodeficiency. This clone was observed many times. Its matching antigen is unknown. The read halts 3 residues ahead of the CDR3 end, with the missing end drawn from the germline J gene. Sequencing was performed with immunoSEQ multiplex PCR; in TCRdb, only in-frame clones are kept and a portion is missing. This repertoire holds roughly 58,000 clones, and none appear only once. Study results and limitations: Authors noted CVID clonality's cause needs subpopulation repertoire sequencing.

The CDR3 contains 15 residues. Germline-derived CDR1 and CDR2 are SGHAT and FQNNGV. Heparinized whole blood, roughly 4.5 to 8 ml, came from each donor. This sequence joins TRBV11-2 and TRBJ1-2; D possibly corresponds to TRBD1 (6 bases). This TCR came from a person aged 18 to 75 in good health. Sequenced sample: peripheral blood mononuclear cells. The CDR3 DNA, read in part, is TGTGCCAGCAGCTTAGATGGAGCGGGGGCGCAGGGC. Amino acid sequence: CASSLDGAGAQG. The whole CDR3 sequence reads CASSLDGAGAQGYTF.